This note documents a single T cell receptor (beta chain) sequence. Its antigen remains unidentified. Unrecorded immune exposures were likely, despite nominal health at sampling. It was with 60 Vbeta and 13 Jbeta primers that the PCR ran. Generated by immunoSEQ multiplex PCR, the TCRdb table keeps only in-frame clones and is missing some. Seen here are more than 130,000 clones, 73% observed once, and the top ten hold under 15%. The data derive from a study of cytomegalovirus exposure and HLA in healthy donors. General study points: Previously analyzed data showed that most TCR beta V segments were productive at a frequency of about 87% or about 30%. One cluster of highly shared sequence variants probably arose as a sequencing artifact.

The germline V gene encodes CDR1 SGHRS and CDR2 YFSETQ. This CDR3 region has 14 residues. Trimming removed 4 bases from V and 5 bases from J; junction bases left unmatched: 5. The V and J genes are TRBV5-1 and TRBJ2-7; TRBD1 matches at 11 bases. Specimen: PBMCs. The sequence came from a human donor in good health. The CDR3 DNA reads TGCGCCAGCAGCGTGGACAGGGGGCGCCACGAGCAGTACTTC. Translated, it gives CASSVDRGRHEQYF.